What follows are 4 T cell receptor beta chains derived from one specimen sequenced in a study of identical twins. TCRdb re-derived calls from the 5' RACE reads in MiXCR, one entry per CDR3 protein. The data show 450,000 to 650,000 distinct CDR3 sequences, approximately 14% seen once. The data were also submitted as part of a second study, on yellow fever vaccine responses in identical twins.

The sample taken for sequencing was CD4+ T cells sorted from blood. The receptors stem from a woman under 30 in good health.

The chain couples TRBV11-2 to TRBJ2-7, with 8 bases lining up with TRBD1. The CDR3 has 13 residues. Germline V gene lookup returns CDR1 SGHAT and CDR2 FQNNGV. V shed 4 bases and J 6 bases; nucleotides not matched to a gene: 5. CDR3 coding DNA: TGTGCCAGCAGCTCCAACACAGGGGGCGAGCAGTACGTC. It is translated as CASSSNTGGEQYV.

The chain is built from TRBV3-1 and TRBJ2-7; 8 bases are shared with TRBD1. Germline CDR1 reads LGHDT; CDR2 reads YNNKEL (reference sequence). V lost 2 bases, J lost 7 bases, and 13 bases stayed unmatched. The CDR3 is made up of 16 amino acids. The CDR3 region has the DNA TGTGCCAGCAGCCAAAAGGGGAACGGACAGGGCGGGGAGCAGTACGTC. It codes for CASSQKGNGQGGEQYV.

This clonotype was seen repeatedly, ten times or more. The chain is built from TRBV10-3 and TRBJ2-2; 7 bases fit TRBD1. V was clipped by 2 bases and J by 2 bases; unmatched bases: 5. Germline CDR1 and CDR2: ENHRY and SYGVKD. This CDR3 is 16 amino acids long. As DNA, the CDR3 is TGTGCCATCAGTGAGCCCGGGACAGCCAACACCGGGGAGCTGTTTTTT. Translated, it gives CAISEPGTANTGELFF.

J is TRBJ1-1 and V is TRBV3-1, with D perhaps TRBD1 (5 bases). Germline-derived CDR1 and CDR2 are LGHDT and YNNKEL (reference sequence). Trimming removed 6 bases from V and 5 bases from J, with 13 bases in between. This CDR3 spans 13 amino acids. As DNA, the CDR3 is TGTGCCAGCAGGCAGGGCGGAGGAACTGAAGCTTTCTTT. It codes for CASRQGGGTEAFF.